This is a list of T cell receptor beta chains from one sample in a study of blood T cell repertoires in COVID-19. TCRdb's copy holds only in-frame clones and misses some; the assay was immunoSEQ multiplex PCR. The table lists some 330,000 clones, roughly 88% of them singletons. The material sequenced was peripheral blood. These receptors were obtained from a woman between 45 and 60 years old with active or convalescent COVID-19. CDR3s leave out the opening cysteine and the closing phenylalanine or tryptophan. Fields, in order: D gene, clone size, V gene, CDR3 protein. D genes are given only for firm matches. Rows give clone size only sometimes, using once, few, many, or a class for an expanded clone.

>-|-|TRBV7-9
ASTSQGLRTEAF
>-|once|TRBV6-5
ALQFNYGYT
>TRBD2|-|TRBV9
ASSVGVAGEKETQY
>TRBD1|-|TRBV5-6
ASSLGQGSGYT
>TRBD1|-|TRBV6-2/TRBV6-3
ASSYQNPGQLYGYT
>TRBD1|-|TRBV18
ASSPGQAGQPQH
>TRBD2|few|TRBV10-3
AIGLGTSGTGELF
>-|many|TRBV9
ASSVDAWATTEAF
>-|-|TRBV2
ASSGQGPNEQF
>TRBD2|-|TRBV28
ASSPGTSGRWVEQF
>-|-|TRBV6-2/TRBV6-3
ASSYFLASPSGNTIY
>-|-|TRBV4-3
ASSQEIADTGELF
>TRBD1|-|TRBV30
AWSRTGANQPQH
>-|-|TRBV6-5
ASSSGVLGEAF
>TRBD1|-|TRBV19
ASSIESLIRDRGRSNQPQH
>-|-|TRBV3-1/TRBV3-2
ASSQTRDTQY
>-|-|TRBV5-6
ASSSRGAGNYGYT
>-|-|TRBV24-1
ATSDSGTYGADTQY
>TRBD1|-|TRBV29-1
SVTTGVEQY
>TRBD1|-|TRBV27
ASSPRRAGGIVGYGYT
>-|once|TRBV3-1/TRBV3-2
ASSQLSRGQF
>TRBD2|-|TRBV9
ASSGAATSGRFSEQF
>-|-|TRBV5-1
ASSLSAGRAETQY
>-|-|TRBV10-1
ASSHPPKQVSSYNEQF